This TCR beta chain comes out of a study of T cell responses to AZD1222 COVID-19 vaccine. Here immunoSEQ multiplex PCR was the method, and the copy in TCRdb shows in-frame clones only, minus some. The sample contains 130,000 or so clones, more than 70% of which appear only once. CDR1 is KGHSH and CDR2 is LQKENI in the germline V gene. The CDR3 is 15 amino acids. The V and J ends lost 3 bases and 6 bases respectively, with 17 bases between them. Study results and caveats: Spike-specific TCR breadth and depth grew following two AZD1222 doses. Of spike-specific TCRs, nearly half reportedly target regions left unmutated in variants. Mostly white British, mostly female donors; authors suggested clonal diversity may be underestimated.

A note on this clone: Its antigen remains unknown.

This receptor was identified in an adult in good health. This specimen was peripheral blood, taken on day 0 of AZD1222 vaccination. The genes are TRBV18 and TRBJ1-2; no reliable D call. The DNA of the CDR3 is TGTGCCAGCTCACCCCTGCGTGGTGTGGGCCATGGCTACACCTTC. Translating gives CASSPLRGVGHGYTF.